The sample holds many counts of the clone carrying this T cell receptor beta chain. What it recognizes is unknown. This sample was taken from a study of T cells in Graves' hyperthyroidism and ophthalmopathy. Findings and caveats of the study: Peripheral blood also featured most of the thyroid clonotypes expanded above 0.001. In the analysis, a 13 V-J model separated ophthalmopathy from stable hyperthyroidism.

Amplification targeted TCR beta CDR3 regions from RNA transcripts. Researchers ran a first-round RT-PCR on the TCR CDR3 using the HTBI primer set. Each CDR3 protein is one row after TCRdb ran MiXCR on the multiplex PCR reads. The sample has under 350,000 distinct CDR3 sequences, over 15% seen once; the top ten hold under 55%. Graves' hyperthyroidism qualified as stable when ophthalmopathy did not progress within 18 months. The study left out patients who had uncontrolled infection, other autoimmune disease, pregnancy or lactation. CDR1 MDHEN and CDR2 SYDVKM come from the germline V gene. Trimming shortened V by 3 bases and J by 1 base, and 6 bases separated the two germline ends. The CDR3 length is 13 residues.

The chain couples TRBV28 to TRBJ1-1; D remains unclear. The source of this sequence is a woman aged 50 to 65 with Graves' hyperthyroidism. The sample was blood. For the CDR3, the DNA is TGTGCCAGCAGTTTGGTACAGAACACTGAAGCTTTCTTT. Its protein product is CASSLVQNTEAFF.